Shown below are 21 T cell receptor beta chains from a single sample sequenced in a study of CD8 T cells in ankylosing spondylitis. TCRdb reprocessed the 5' RACE reads via MiXCR and lists one record per CDR3 protein. The table includes hundreds of thousands of distinct CDR3 sequences, over 15% detected once. These receptors are not linked to any known antigen. General study results and limits: Ankylosing spondylitis blood appeared to be characterized by a TCR beta motif of 7 to 9 highly homologous variants.

Specimen: blood, either unsorted or a sorted T cell fraction (not recorded which). Every receptor here comes from a male donor with ankylosing spondylitis.

This sequence joins TRBV11-2 and TRBJ2-1; 9 bases align to TRBD2. Germline V gene data show CDR1 as SGHAT and CDR2 as FQNNGV. The CDR3 runs to 15 residues. V lost 3 bases to trimming and J lost 7 bases; unmatched junction nucleotides: 7. The CDR3 region has the DNA TGTGCCAGCAGCTTTCTTCGCGGGAGGGGGAATGAGCAGTTCTTC. Protein: CASSFLRGRGNEQFF.

The rearrangement uses TRBV20-1 and TRBJ2-3; TRBD2 is a possible D gene (6 bases). Germline V gene sequence: CDR1 DFQATT, CDR2 SNEGSKA (reference sequence). CDR3 length: 17 residues. V was cut by 4 bases and J by 7 bases, with 27 bases left in between. CDR3 in DNA: TGCAGTGCTAAGCGGCCCCTCGCTGGAGGGCCTAGGAATACGCAGTATTTT. This translates into CSAKRPLAGGPRNTQYF.

V and J are TRBV21-1 and TRBJ1-1; TRBD1 reflects the table's D call only, with no check against the DNA. TRBV21-1 is marked as a pseudogene. This CDR3 is built from 18 residues. In nucleotides, the CDR3 is TGTGCCAGCAGCCCCTTCTCCCCCCTACGACAGATCGACACTGAAGCTTTCTTT. Its protein product is CASSPFSPLRQIDTEAFF.

The rearrangement links TRBV20-1 to TRBJ2-7; D is possibly TRBD1 (6 bases). The V end lost 5 bases, the J end lost 0 bases, and 11 bases lay between the germline ends. The CDR3 is 13 residues long. CDR1 and CDR2 from the germline V gene are DFQATT and SNEGSKA (reference sequence). CDR3 nucleotide sequence: TGCAGTGCTCCTAGGGGGACCTCCTACGAGCAGTACTTC. Protein sequence: CSAPRGTSYEQYF.

The chain combines TRBV5-6 with TRBJ1-2; D possibly corresponds to TRBD1 (5 bases). The V gene's germline CDR1 is SGHDT and CDR2 YYEEEE. The V end lost 7 bases, the J end lost 3 bases, and 13 bases lay between the germline ends. The CDR3 is made up of 13 amino acids. CDR3 sequence reads: CASGTGTYYGYTF. The CDR3 bases are TGTGCCAGCGGAACCGGGACCTACTATGGCTACACCTTC.

V is TRBV28 and J is TRBJ2-1; TRBD2 aligns across 10 bases. V trimming: 6 bases; J trimming: 7 bases; junction bases outside the gene matches: 9. Germline loops: CDR1 MDHEN, CDR2 SYDVKM. This CDR3 comprises 15 residues. CDR3 sequence: CASSRTSGISNEQFF. The DNA for the CDR3 is TGTGCCAGCAGCCGTACTAGCGGGATTTCTAATGAGCAGTTCTTC.

This clonotype came up a few times. The rearrangement uses TRBV4-3 and TRBJ2-5, with 12 bases that match TRBD1. The junction had 7 bases not matched to a gene; V was cut back by 0 bases and J by 5 bases. Per the germline V gene, CDR1 is LGHNA and CDR2 is YSLEER. This CDR3 is built from 17 residues. Written as DNA, the CDR3 is TGCGCCAGCAGCCAAGAGAGGGGGACAGGGGGCGGTGAGACCCAGTACTTC. This codes for CASSQERGTGGGETQYF.

J is TRBJ1-2 and V is TRBV19, with 8 bases lining up with TRBD1. V lost 8 bases and J lost 2; bases outside the gene matches: 10. CDR3 length: 15 residues. The V gene's germline CDR1 is LNHDA and CDR2 SQIVND (reference sequence). The CDR3, as DNA: TGTGCCAGTCGCTCTGAGGACAGGGTGAACTATGGCTACACCTTC. Translating it yields CASRSEDRVNYGYTF.

This sequence joins TRBV20-1 and TRBJ1-1, with a weak D call TRBD1 (6 bases). Germline V gene lookup returns CDR1 DFQATT and CDR2 SNEGSKA (reference sequence). The CDR3 length is 13 residues. V lost 7 bases, J lost 7 bases, and 19 bases lay in between. DNA for the CDR3: TGCAGTGGACAAAAACCAGGGGAAGGTGAAGCTTTCTTT. It translates to CSGQKPGEGEAFF.

This clonotype has only a few counts. The chain carries TRBV12-3 or TRBV12-4 and TRBJ1-5, with D possibly being TRBD1 (5 bases). The CDR3 is 16 residues long. The V and J ends lost 5 bases and 4 bases respectively, with 18 bases between them. The DNA for the CDR3 is TGTGCCAGCAGTCCCCGGGCCCTGGGGGGGAATCAGCCCCAGCATTTT. Its translation is CASSPRALGGNQPQHF.

This clonotype came up a few times. The chain combines TRBV2 with TRBJ2-1; 8 positions agree with TRBD2. Germline CDR1 and CDR2: SNHLY and FYNNEI. This CDR3 has 17 residues. The V gene end was trimmed by 2 bases and the J gene end by 4 bases; junction bases not matched to a gene: 10. This CDR3 reads CASSELTGTSAYNEQFF. In nucleotides, the CDR3 is TGTGCCAGCAGTGAACTAACCGGGACTAGTGCGTACAATGAGCAGTTCTTC.

The table lists this clonotype with a few counts. The chain is built from TRBV19 and TRBJ2-1; 12 nucleotides match TRBD2. Trimming took 6 bases from V and 0 from J; bases not matched to a gene: 6. This CDR3 is built from 17 residues. Per germline, CDR1 LNHDA and CDR2 SQIVND (reference sequence). The DNA for the CDR3 is TGTGCCAGTAGAGGACTAGCGGGGCAGAGCTCCTACAATGAGCAGTTCTTC. This sequence encodes CASRGLAGQSSYNEQFF.

This clonotype was detected a few times. The chain employs TRBV29-1 and TRBJ1-2; 10 bases are a match to TRBD1. J gave up 2 bases and V 6 bases, and 3 bases lay outside the gene matches. This CDR3 is 13 amino acids long. Per germline, CDR1 SQVTM and CDR2 ANQGSEA. The CDR3 DNA reads TGCAGCGTAGAGGGACAGGGGAACTATGGCTACACCTTC. Amino acids: CSVEGQGNYGYTF. The complete variable domain, with remaining parts taken from reference TRBV29-1 and TRBJ1-2, reads SAVISQKPSRDICQRGTSLTIQCQVDSQVTMMFWYRQQPGQSLTLIATANQGSEATYESGFVIDKFPISRPNLTFSTLTVSNMSPEDSSIYLCSVEGQGNYGYTFGSGTRLTVV.

This clonotype turned up a few times. The genes are TRBV18 and TRBJ1-1; D is undetermined. CDR1 and CDR2 (germline): KGHSH, LQKENI. This CDR3 spans 14 amino acids. V was clipped by 6 bases and J by 4 bases, with 15 bases between them. As DNA, the CDR3 is TGTGCCAGCTCTCCGAAGCCAGAGAGCACTGAAGCTTTCTTT. Translating gives CASSPKPESTEAFF. Looking up the rest from reference TRBV18 and TRBJ1-1 gives the full variable domain: NAGVMQNPRHLVRRRGQEARLRCSPMKGHSHVYWYRQLPEEGLKFMVYLQKENIIDESGMPKERFSAEFPKEGPSILRIQQVVRGDSAAYFCASSPKPESTEAFFGQGTRLTVV.

There are a few counts of this clonotype. This rearrangement joins TRBV5-1 to TRBJ2-7; TRBD1 aligns across 7 bases. This CDR3 has 15 amino acids. Germline V gene lookup returns CDR1 SGHRS and CDR2 YFSETQ. Trimming cost V 4 bases and J 3 bases; bases outside gene matches: 10. This chain's CDR3 is CASSILPGQIYEQYF. In DNA form, the CDR3 reads TGCGCCAGCAGCATACTACCGGGACAGATCTACGAGCAGTACTTC. Complete variable domain (other parts from reference TRBV5-1 and TRBJ2-7): KAGVTQTPRYLIKTRGQQVTLSCSPISGHRSVSWYQQTPGQGLQFLFEYFSETQRNKGNFPGRFSGRQFSNSRSEMNVSTLELGDSALYLCASSILPGQIYEQYFGPGTRLTVT.

The chain is built from TRBV2 and TRBJ2-2, with D unresolved. The CDR3 is 16 amino acids. Trimming shortened V by 4 bases and J by 0 bases, and 12 bases separated the two germline ends. Germline CDR1 is SNHLY and CDR2 is FYNNEI. CDR3 residues: CASSVSDRTNTGELFF. In DNA, the CDR3 is TGTGCCAGCAGTGTGTCGGATAGAACGAACACCGGGGAGCTGTTTTTT.

This clonotype was detected a few times. The chain has TRBV7-9 and TRBJ2-7; TRBD1 agrees at 8 bases. CDR3 size: 15 residues. V dropped 1 base and J dropped 2; count of bases not matched to a gene: 4. Germline lookup yields CDR1 SEHNR and CDR2 FQNEAQ (reference sequence). CDR3 sequence (DNA): TGTGCCAGCAGCTTAGATGGGACAGGCACCTACGAGCAGTACTTC. It encodes CASSLDGTGTYEQYF.

This clonotype has just a few counts. The chain has TRBV7-6 and TRBJ2-7; TRBD2 agrees at 8 bases. The CDR3 has 16 amino acids. V dropped 4 bases and J dropped 2; count of bases not matched to a gene: 10. Per germline, CDR1 SGHVS and CDR2 FNYEAQ. The CDR3 sequence is CASSSGSGGGPYEQYF. CDR3 DNA sequence: TGTGCCAGCAGCTCGGGCTCGGGCGGGGGGCCCTACGAGCAGTACTTC.

The CDR3 region is CSASRTGAYQPQHF. For the CDR3, the DNA is TGCAGTGCTAGCCGGACAGGGGCGTATCAGCCCCAGCATTTT. The V gene is TRBV20-1, the J gene TRBJ1-5; TRBD1 aligns across 9 bases. The CDR3 loop spans 14 amino acids. V dropped 3 bases and J dropped 5; count of bases not matched to a gene: 5. Looked up from germline, CDR1 is DFQATT and CDR2 is SNEGSKA (reference sequence).

This clonotype has ten or more counts. The V call is TRBV6-5, the J call TRBJ1-2; the D gene is possibly TRBD1 (6 bases). Germline lookup yields CDR1 MNHEY and CDR2 SVGAGI. This CDR3 comprises 15 residues. V was cut by 3 bases and J by 2 bases, with 13 bases left in between. CDR3 DNA sequence: TGTGCCAGCAGTTATGGGGGGCCCTTAAACTATGGCTACACCTTC. Protein sequence: CASSYGGPLNYGYTF.

This clonotype has more than one count but fewer than ten. The V gene is TRBV7-3, the J gene TRBJ1-6; the D is unclear. The germline V and J ends were trimmed by 5 bases and 6 bases, with 5 bases remaining between them. CDR1 and CDR2 (germline): SGHTA, FQGTGA. This CDR3 spans 12 amino acids. In DNA, the CDR3 is TGTGCCAGCAGCAACCCTAATTCACCCCTCCACTTT. The encoded protein is CASSNPNSPLHF.